This T cell receptor beta chain originates from a study of cytomegalovirus exposure and HLA in healthy donors. The PCR was carried out with 60 Vbeta primers and 13 Jbeta primers. Produced via immunoSEQ multiplex PCR; TCRdb's table is partial and in-frame only. The top ten hold about 15% of the sample, which has tens of thousands of clones, 63% seen once. This CDR3 is built from 16 residues. The V gene end was trimmed by 3 bases and the J gene end by 2 bases; junction bases not matched to a gene: 9. Germline V CDR1 and CDR2: SQVTM, ANQGSEA. The specimen sequenced was PBMCs. The genes are TRBV29-1 and TRBJ2-1; 8 bases line up with TRBD2. The sequence came from a woman between 35 and 50 years old in good health and CMV-seropositive. DNA of the CDR3: TGCAGCGTTGAGGACCATAGCGGGAATACCTACAATGAGCAGTTCTTC. Residues: CSVEDHSGNTYNEQFF.